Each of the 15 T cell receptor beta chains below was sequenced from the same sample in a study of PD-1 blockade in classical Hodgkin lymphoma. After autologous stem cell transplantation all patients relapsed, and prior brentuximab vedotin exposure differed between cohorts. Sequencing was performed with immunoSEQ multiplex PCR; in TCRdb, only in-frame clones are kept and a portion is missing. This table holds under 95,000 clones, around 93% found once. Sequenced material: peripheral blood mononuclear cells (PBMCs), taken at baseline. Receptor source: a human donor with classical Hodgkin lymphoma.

CDR3 amino acids: CASSEKEWGFGANVLTF. The CDR3 DNA reads as TGTGCCAGCAGTGAAAAAGAGTGGGGATTTGGGGCCAACGTCCTGACTTTC. The chain carries TRBV6-1 and TRBJ2-6; D unresolved. Per the germline V gene, CDR1 is MNHNS and CDR2 is SASEGT. The CDR3 extends over 17 amino acids. The V end lost 2 bases, the J end lost 3 bases, and 14 bases lay between the germline ends.

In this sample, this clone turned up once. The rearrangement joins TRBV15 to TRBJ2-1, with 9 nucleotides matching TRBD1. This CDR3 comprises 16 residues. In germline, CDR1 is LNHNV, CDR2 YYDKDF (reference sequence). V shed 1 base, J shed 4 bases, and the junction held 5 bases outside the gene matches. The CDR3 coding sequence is TGTGCCACCAGCAGAGTCGTGACAGGGGGTTACAATGAGCAGTTCTTC. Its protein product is CATSRVVTGGYNEQFF.

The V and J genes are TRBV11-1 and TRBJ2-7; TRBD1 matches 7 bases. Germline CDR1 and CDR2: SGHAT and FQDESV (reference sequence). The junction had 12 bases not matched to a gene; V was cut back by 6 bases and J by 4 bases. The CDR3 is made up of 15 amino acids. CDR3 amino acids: CASSTWTGEGYEQYF. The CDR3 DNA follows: TGTGCCAGCAGTACCTGGACAGGAGAGGGTTACGAGCAGTACTTC.

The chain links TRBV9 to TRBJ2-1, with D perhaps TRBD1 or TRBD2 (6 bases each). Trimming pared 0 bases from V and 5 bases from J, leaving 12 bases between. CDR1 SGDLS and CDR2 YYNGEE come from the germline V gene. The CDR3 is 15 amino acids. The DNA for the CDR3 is TGTGCCAGCAGCGTAGAGGGGGGACTGAACAATGAGCAGTTCTTC. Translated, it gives CASSVEGGLNNEQFF. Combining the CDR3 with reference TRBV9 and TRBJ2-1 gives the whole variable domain DSGVTQTPKHLITATGQRVTLRCSPRSGDLSVYWYQQSLDQGLQFLIQYYNGEERAKGNILERFSAQQFPDLHSELNLSSLELGDSALYFCASSVEGGLNNEQFFGPGTRLTVL.

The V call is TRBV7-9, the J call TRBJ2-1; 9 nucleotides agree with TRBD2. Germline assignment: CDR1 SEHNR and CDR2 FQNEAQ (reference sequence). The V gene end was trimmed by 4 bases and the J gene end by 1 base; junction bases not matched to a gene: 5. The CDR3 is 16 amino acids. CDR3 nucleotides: TGTGCCAGCAGCTGGACCCTAGCGGGGTCCTACAATGAGCAGTTCTTC. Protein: CASSWTLAGSYNEQFF.

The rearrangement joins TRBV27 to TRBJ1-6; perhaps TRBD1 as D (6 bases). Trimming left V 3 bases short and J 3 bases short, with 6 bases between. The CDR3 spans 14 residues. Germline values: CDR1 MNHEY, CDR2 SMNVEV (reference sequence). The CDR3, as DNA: TGTGCCAGCAGTTTGACAGGCTATAATTCACCCCTCCACTTT. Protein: CASSLTGYNSPLHF.

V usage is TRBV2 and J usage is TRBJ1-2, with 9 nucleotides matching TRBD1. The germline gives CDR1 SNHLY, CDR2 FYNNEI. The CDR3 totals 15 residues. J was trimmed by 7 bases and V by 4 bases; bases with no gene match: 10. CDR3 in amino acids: CASSGGQGGNSGYTF. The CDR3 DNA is TGTGCCAGCAGTGGGGGACAGGGAGGGAACAGTGGCTACACCTTC.

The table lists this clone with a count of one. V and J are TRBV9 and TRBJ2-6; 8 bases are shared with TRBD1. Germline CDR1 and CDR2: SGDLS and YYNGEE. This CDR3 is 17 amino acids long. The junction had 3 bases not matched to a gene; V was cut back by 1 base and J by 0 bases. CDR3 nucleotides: TGTGCCAGCAGCGTACGGACAGGGAGCTCTGGGGCCAACGTCCTGACTTTC. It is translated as CASSVRTGSSGANVLTF.

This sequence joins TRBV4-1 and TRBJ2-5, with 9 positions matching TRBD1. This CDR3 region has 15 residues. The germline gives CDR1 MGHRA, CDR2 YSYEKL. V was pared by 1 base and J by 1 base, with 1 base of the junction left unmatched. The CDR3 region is CASSQVQGAQETQYF. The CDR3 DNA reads TGCGCCAGCAGCCAAGTACAGGGGGCCCAAGAGACCCAGTACTTC.

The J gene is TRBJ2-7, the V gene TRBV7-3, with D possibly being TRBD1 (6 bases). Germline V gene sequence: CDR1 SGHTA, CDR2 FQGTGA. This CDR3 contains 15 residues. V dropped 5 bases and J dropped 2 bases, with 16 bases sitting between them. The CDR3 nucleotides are TGTGCCAGCAGCAGTTGGCAGGGGATAGCCTACGAGCAGTACTTC. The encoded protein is CASSSWQGIAYEQYF.

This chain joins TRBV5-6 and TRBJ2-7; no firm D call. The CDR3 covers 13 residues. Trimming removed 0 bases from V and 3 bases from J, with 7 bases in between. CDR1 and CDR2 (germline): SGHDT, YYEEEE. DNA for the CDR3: TGTGCCAGCAGCTTGGGACCTAACTACGAGCAGTACTTC. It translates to CASSLGPNYEQYF.

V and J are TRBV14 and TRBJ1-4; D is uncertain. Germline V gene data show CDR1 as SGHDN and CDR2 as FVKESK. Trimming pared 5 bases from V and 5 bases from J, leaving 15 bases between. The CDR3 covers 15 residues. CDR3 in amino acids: CASSSNSGPNEKLFF. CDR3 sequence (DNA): TGTGCCAGCAGCTCAAACAGCGGGCCGAATGAAAAACTGTTTTTT.

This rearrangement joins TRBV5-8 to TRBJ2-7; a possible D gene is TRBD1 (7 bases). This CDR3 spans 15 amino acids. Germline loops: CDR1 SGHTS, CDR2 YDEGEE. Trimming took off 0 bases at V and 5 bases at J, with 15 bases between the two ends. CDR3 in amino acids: CASSLADPGGNEQYF. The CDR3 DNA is TGTGCCAGCAGCTTGGCGGATCCAGGGGGGAACGAGCAGTACTTC.

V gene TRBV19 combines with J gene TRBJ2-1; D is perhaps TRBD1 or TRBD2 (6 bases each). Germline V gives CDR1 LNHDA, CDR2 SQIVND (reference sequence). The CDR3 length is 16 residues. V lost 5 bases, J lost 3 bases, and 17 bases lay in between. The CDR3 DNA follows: TGTGCCAGTAGTCCCCTAAGGGGGGAGGACTACAATGAGCAGTTCTTC. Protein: CASSPLRGEDYNEQFF.

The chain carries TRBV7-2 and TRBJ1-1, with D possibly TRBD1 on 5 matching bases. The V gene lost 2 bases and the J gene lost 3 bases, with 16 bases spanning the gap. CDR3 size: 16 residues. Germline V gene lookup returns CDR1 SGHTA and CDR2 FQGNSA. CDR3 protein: CASSLFPRDAYTEAFF. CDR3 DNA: TGTGCCAGCAGCTTATTCCCCCGGGACGCTTACACTGAAGCTTTCTTT.